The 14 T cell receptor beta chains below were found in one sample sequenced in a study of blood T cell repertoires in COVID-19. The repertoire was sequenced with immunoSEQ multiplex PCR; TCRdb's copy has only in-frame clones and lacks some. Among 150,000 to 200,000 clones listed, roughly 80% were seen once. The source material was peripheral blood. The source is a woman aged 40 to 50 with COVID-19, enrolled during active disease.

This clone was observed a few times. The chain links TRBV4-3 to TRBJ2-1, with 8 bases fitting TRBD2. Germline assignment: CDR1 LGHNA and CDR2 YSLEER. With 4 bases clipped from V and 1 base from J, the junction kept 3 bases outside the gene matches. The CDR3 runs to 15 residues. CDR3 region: CASSPGGRSYNEQFF. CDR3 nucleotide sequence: TGCGCCAGCAGCCCGGGGGGGCGTTCCTACAATGAGCAGTTCTTC.

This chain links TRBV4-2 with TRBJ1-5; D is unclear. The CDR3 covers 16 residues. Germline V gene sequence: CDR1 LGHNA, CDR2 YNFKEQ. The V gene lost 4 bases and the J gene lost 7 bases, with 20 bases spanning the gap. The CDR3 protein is CASSPEADGSMQPQHF. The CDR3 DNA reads TGTGCCAGCAGCCCCGAGGCCGACGGTTCAATGCAGCCCCAGCATTTT.

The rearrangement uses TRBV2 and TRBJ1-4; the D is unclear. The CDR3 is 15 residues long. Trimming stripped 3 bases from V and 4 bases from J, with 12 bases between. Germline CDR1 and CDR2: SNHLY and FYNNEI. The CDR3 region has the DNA TGTGCCAGCAGTGATTCCGGGAACCTTAATGAAAAACTGTTTTTT. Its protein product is CASSDSGNLNEKLFF.

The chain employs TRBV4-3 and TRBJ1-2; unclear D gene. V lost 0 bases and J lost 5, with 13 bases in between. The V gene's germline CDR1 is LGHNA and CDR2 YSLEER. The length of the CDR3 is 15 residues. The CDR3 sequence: CASSQDFRGAYGYTF. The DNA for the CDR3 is TGCGCCAGCAGCCAAGACTTTCGGGGTGCGTATGGCTACACCTTC.

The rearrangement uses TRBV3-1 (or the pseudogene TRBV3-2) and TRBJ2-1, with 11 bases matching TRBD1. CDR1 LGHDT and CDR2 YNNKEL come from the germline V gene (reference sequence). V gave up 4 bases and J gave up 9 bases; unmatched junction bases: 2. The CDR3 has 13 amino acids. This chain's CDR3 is CASSLGTGGEQFF. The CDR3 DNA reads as TGTGCCAGCAGCCTCGGGACAGGGGGTGAGCAGTTCTTC.

CDR3 sequence: CASSLVTSGRSADTQYF. The CDR3 nucleotides read TGTGCCAGCAGCTTAGTGACTAGCGGGAGGAGTGCAGATACGCAGTATTTT. V is TRBV5-4 and J is TRBJ2-3; TRBD2 matches at 13 bases. The CDR3 has 17 residues. V lost 2 bases, J lost 4 bases, and 7 bases stayed unmatched. The V gene's germline CDR1 is SGHNT and CDR2 YYREEE (reference sequence).

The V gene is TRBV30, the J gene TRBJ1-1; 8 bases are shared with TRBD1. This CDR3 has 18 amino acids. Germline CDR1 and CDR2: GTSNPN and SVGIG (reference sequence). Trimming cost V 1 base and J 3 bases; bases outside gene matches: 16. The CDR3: CAWSAPTGGSKSHTEAFF. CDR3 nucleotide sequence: TGTGCCTGGAGTGCCCCAACAGGGGGGTCTAAATCACACACTGAAGCTTTCTTT.

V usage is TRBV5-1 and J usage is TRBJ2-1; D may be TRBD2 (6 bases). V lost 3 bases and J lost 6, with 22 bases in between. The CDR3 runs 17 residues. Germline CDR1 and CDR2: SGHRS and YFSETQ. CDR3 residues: CASSWARGSVVTNEQFF. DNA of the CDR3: TGCGCCAGCAGCTGGGCGCGGGGCTCAGTTGTAACCAATGAGCAGTTCTTC.

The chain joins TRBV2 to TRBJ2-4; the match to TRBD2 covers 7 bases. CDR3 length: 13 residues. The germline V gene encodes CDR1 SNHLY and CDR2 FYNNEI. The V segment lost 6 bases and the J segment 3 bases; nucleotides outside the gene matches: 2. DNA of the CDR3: TGTGCCAGCAGGAGGGAGGGCAAAAACATTCAGTACTTC. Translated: CASRREGKNIQYF.

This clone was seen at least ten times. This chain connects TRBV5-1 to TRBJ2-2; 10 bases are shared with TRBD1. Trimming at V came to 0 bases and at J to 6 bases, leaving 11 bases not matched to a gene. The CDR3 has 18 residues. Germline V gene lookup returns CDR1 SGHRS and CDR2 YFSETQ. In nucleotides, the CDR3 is TGCGCCAGCAGCTTGGCCCCCATTGACAGGGGGCGCCCCGGGGAGCTGTTTTTT. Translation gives CASSLAPIDRGRPGELFF.

CDR3 nucleotide sequence: TGTGCCAGCTCCCCCAGGACAGTCGTAACTGGAAACACCATATATTTT. It specifies CASSPRTVVTGNTIYF. The chain recombines TRBV18 with TRBJ1-3; the D gene is possibly TRBD1 (6 bases). Germline loops: CDR1 KGHSH, CDR2 LQKENI. Trimming took 6 bases from V and 2 from J, leaving 17 bases between them. There are 16 residues in the CDR3.

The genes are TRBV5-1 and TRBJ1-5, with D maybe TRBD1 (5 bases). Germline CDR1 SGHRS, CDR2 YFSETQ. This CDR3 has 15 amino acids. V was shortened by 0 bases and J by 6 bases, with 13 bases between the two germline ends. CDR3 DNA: TGCGCCAGCAGCTTGGGACAGCGGGACGGTCAGCCCCAGCATTTT. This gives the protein CASSLGQRDGQPQHF.

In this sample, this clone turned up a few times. This CDR3 is CSVLDGGYNEQFF. CDR3 DNA sequence: TGCAGCGTACTAGACGGGGGGTACAATGAGCAGTTCTTC. The chain joins TRBV29-1 to TRBJ2-1; 7 nucleotides agree with TRBD2. CDR3 length equals 13 residues. Germline-derived CDR1 and CDR2 are SQVTM and ANQGSEA. V dropped 6 bases and J dropped 4; count of bases not matched to a gene: 6.

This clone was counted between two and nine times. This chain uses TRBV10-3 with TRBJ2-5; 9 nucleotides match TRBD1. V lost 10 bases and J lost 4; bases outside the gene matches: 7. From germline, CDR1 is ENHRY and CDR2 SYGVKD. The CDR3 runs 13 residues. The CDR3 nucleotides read TGTGCCACCCTGGACAGGGGAACAGAGACCCAGTACTTC. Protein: CATLDRGTETQYF.